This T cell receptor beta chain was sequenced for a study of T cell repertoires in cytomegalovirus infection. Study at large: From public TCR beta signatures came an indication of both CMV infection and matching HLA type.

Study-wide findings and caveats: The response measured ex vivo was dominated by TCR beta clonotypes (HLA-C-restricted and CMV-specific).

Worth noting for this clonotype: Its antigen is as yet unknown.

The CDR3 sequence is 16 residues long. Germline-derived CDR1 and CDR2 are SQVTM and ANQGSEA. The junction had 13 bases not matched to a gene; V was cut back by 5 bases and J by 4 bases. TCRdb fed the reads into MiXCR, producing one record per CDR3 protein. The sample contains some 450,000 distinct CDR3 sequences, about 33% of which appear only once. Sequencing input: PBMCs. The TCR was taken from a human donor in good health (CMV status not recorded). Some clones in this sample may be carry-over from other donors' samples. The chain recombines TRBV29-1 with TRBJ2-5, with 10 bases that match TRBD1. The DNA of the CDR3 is TGCAGCGTTATGGGGACCGGGACAGGGGTTTCAGAGACCCAGTACTTC. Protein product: CSVMGTGTGVSETQYF. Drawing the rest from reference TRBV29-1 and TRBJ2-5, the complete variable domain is SAVISQKPSRDICQRGTSLTIQCQVDSQVTMMFWYRQQPGQSLTLIATANQGSEATYESGFVIDKFPISRPNLTFSTLTVSNMSPEDSSIYLCSVMGTGTGVSETQYFGPGTRLLVL.